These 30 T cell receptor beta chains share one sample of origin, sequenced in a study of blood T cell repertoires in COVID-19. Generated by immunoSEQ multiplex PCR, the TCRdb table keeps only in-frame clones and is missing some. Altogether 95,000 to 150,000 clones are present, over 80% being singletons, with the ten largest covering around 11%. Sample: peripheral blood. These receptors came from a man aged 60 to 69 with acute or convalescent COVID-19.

This CDR3 is CASSLPGGYQPQHF. The CDR3 coding sequence is TGTGCCAGCAGTTTACCAGGGGGCTATCAGCCCCAGCATTTT. The V call is TRBV28, the J call TRBJ1-5; 8 positions agree with TRBD1. Trimming at V came to 2 bases and at J to 5 bases, leaving 2 bases not matched to a gene. The CDR3 length is 14 residues. Germline CDR1 reads MDHEN; CDR2 reads SYDVKM.

The DNA for the CDR3 is TGTGCCAGCAGACCTGGGGGGGCTAGCACAGATACGCAGTATTTT. Residues: CASRPGGASTDTQYF. The rearrangement links TRBV6-5 to TRBJ2-3, with D perhaps TRBD2 (7 bases). The CDR3 extends over 15 amino acids. Germline values: CDR1 MNHEY, CDR2 SVGAGI. The germline V and J ends were trimmed by 6 bases and 0 bases, with 13 bases remaining between them.

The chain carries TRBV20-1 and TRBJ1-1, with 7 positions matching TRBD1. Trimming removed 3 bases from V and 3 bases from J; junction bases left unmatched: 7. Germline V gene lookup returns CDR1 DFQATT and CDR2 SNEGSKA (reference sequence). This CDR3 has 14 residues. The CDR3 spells CSASFRGTDTEAFF. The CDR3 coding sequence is TGCAGTGCTAGTTTCAGGGGGACGGACACTGAAGCTTTCTTT.

The CDR3 spells CASSFPGQGGWNTIYF. CDR3 DNA: TGTGCCAGCAGTTTCCCGGGACAGGGGGGCTGGAACACCATATATTTT. V usage is TRBV27 and J usage is TRBJ1-3; 11 bases fit TRBD1. This CDR3 region has 16 residues. With V trimmed by 3 bases and J by 7 bases, 8 bases remained unmatched. Germline V gene lookup returns CDR1 MNHEY and CDR2 SMNVEV (reference sequence).

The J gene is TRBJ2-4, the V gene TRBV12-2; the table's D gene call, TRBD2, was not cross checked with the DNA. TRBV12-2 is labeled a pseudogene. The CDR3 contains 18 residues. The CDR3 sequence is CARRGGLAGSLAKNIQYF. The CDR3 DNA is TGTGCAAGACGGGGGGGACTAGCGGGATCACTAGCCAAAAACATTCAGTACTTC.

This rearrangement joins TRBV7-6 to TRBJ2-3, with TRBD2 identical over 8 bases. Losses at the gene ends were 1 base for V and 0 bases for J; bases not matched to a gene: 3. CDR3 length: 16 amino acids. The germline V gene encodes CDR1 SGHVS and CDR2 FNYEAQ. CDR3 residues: CASSLGGRLSTDTQYF. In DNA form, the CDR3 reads TGTGCCAGCAGCTTAGGCGGGAGGCTGAGCACAGATACGCAGTATTTT.

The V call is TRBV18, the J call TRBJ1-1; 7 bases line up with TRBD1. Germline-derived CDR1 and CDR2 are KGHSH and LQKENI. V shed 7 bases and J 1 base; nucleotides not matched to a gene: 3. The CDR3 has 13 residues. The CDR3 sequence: CASYRGWNTEAFF. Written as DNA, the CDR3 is TGTGCCAGCTACAGGGGTTGGAACACTGAAGCTTTCTTT.

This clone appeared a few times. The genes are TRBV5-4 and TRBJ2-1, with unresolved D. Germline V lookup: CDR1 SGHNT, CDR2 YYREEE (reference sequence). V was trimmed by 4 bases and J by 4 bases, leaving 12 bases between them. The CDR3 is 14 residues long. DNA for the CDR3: TGTGCCAGCAGCCCTCTAGATCTTTACAATGAGCAGTTCTTC. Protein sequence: CASSPLDLYNEQFF.

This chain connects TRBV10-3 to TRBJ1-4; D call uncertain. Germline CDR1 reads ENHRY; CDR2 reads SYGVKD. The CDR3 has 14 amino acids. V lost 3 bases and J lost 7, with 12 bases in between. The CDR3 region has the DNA TGTGCCATCAGTGATCCGGAGGATGGTGAAAAACTGTTTTTT. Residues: CAISDPEDGEKLFF.

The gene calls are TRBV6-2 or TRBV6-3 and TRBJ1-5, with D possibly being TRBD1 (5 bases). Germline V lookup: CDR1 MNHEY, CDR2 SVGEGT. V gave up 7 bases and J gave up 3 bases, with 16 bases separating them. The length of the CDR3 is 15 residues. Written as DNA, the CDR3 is TGTGCCAGCAACCCCACGGGGGGGTTCAATCAGCCCCAGCATTTT. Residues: CASNPTGGFNQPQHF.

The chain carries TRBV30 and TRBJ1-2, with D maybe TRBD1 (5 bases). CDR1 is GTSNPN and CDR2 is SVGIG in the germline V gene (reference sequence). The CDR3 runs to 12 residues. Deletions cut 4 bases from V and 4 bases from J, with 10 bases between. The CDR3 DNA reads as TGTGCCTGGACCCCAGGGCTCTATGGCTACACCTTC. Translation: CAWTPGLYGYTF.

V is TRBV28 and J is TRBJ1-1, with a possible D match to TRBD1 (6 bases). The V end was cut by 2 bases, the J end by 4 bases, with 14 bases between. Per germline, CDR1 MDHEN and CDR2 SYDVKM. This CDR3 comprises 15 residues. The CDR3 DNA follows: TGTGCCAGCAGTTTAAATGGGGGCAGGGGCACTGAAGCTTTCTTT. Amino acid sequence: CASSLNGGRGTEAFF.

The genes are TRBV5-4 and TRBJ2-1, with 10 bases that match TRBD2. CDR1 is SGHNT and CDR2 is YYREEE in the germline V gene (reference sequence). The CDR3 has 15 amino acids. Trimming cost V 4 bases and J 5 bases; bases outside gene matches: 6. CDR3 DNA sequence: TGTGCCAGCAGCCCTCGGACTAGCGGACACAATGAGCAGTTCTTC. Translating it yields CASSPRTSGHNEQFF.

The CDR3 region has the DNA TGTGCCAGTAGTATATTAACGGGAGTCAATGAGCAGTTCTTC. It translates to CASSILTGVNEQFF. The chain joins TRBV19 to TRBJ2-1, with D perhaps TRBD2 (6 bases). V was pared by 2 bases and J by 6 bases, with 11 bases between. Germline CDR1 is LNHDA and CDR2 is SQIVND (reference sequence). The CDR3 runs to 14 residues.

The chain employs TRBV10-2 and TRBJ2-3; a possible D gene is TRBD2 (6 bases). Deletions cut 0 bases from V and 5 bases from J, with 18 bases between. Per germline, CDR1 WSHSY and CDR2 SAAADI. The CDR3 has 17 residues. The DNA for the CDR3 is TGCGCCAGCAGTGAGTCGAAATCTAGCGACGGGGAAGATACGCAGTATTTT. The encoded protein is CASSESKSSDGEDTQYF.

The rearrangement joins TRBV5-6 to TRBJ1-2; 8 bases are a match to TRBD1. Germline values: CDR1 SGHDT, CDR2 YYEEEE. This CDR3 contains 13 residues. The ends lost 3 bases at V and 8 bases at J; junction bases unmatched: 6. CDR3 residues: CASSWGQVEGYTF. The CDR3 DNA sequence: TGTGCCAGCAGCTGGGGACAGGTAGAGGGCTACACCTTC. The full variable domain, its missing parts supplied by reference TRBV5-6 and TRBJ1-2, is DAGVTQSPTHLIKTRGQQVTLRCSPKSGHDTVSWYQQALGQGPQFIFQYYEEEERQRGNFPDRFSGHQFPNYSSELNVNALLLGDSALYLCASSWGQVEGYTFGSGTRLTVV.

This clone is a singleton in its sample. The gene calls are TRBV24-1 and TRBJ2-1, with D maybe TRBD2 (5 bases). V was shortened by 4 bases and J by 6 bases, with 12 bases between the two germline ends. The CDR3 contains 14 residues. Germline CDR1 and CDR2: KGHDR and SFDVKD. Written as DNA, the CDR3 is TGTGCCACCAGTGACCCCGTAGAGGGCAATGAGCAGTTCTTC. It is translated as CATSDPVEGNEQFF.

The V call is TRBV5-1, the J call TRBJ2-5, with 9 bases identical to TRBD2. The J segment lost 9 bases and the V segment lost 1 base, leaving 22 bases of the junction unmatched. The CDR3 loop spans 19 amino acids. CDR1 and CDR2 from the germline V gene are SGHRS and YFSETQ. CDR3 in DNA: TGCGCCAGCAGCTTGAGGTCACTAGCGGGCTTAAGAGACCCAGCCCCCCAGTACTTC. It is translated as CASSLRSLAGLRDPAPQYF.

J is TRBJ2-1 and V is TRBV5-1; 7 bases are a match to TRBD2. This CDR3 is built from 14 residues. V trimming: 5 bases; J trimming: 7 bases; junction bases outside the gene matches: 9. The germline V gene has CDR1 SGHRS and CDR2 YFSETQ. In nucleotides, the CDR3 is TGCGCCAGCAGTTTTGGACTAGTTGTGAATGAGCAGTTCTTC. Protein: CASSFGLVVNEQFF.

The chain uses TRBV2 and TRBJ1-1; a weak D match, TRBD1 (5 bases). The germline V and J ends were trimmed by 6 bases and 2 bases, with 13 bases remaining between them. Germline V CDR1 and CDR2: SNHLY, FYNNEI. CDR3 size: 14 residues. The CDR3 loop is CASRGGTSNTEAFF. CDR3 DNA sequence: TGTGCCAGCAGGGGAGGGACCTCCAACACTGAAGCTTTCTTT.

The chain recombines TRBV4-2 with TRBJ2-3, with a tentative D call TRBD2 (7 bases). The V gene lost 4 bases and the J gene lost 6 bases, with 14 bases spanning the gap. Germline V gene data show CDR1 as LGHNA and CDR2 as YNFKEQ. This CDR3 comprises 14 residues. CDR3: CASSLPGGEDTQYF. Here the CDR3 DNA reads TGTGCCAGCAGCCTCCCGGGGGGCGAGGATACGCAGTATTTT.

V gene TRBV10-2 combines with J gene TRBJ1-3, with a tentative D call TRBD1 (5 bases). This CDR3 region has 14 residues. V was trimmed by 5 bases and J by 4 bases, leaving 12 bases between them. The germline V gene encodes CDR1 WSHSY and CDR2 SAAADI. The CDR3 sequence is CASSRGLDGNTIYF. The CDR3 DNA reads TGCGCCAGCAGTAGGGGCCTCGACGGAAACACCATATATTTT.

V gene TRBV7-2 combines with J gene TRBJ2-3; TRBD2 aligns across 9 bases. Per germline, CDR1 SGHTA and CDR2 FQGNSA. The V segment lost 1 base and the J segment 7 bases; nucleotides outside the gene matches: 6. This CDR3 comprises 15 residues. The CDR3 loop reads CASSLVREGGNTQYF. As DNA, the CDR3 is TGTGCCAGCAGCTTAGTGCGGGAGGGAGGGAATACGCAGTATTTT.

This CDR3 is CASSLRPGQGEQFF. In nucleotides, the CDR3 is TGTGCCAGCAGTTTACGGCCGGGACAGGGTGAGCAGTTCTTC. The genes are TRBV28 and TRBJ2-1, with 9 bases fitting TRBD1. The CDR3 has 14 amino acids. CDR1 and CDR2 from the germline V gene are MDHEN and SYDVKM. Trimming at V came to 2 bases and at J to 9 bases, leaving 5 bases not matched to a gene.

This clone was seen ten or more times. The CDR3 DNA reads TGTGCCAGTTGGGGAGGGGGAGGTGGCACTGAAGCTTTCTTT. It yields the protein CASWGGGGGTEAFF. The chain uses TRBV19 and TRBJ1-1; D is possibly TRBD1 (6 bases). This CDR3 has 14 amino acids. V was trimmed by 8 bases and J by 4 bases, leaving 17 bases between them. CDR1 is LNHDA, CDR2 SQIVND, per germline (reference sequence).

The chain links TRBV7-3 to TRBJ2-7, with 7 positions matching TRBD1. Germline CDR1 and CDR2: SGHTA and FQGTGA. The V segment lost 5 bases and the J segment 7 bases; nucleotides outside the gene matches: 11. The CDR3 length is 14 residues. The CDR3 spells CASSQGVDREEQYF. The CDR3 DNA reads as TGTGCCAGCAGCCAGGGGGTCGACAGGGAGGAGCAGTACTTC.

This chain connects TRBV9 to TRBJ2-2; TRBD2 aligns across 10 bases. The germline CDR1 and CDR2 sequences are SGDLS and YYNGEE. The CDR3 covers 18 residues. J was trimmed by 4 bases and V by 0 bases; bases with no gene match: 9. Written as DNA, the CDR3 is TGTGCCAGCAGCGTAGTGGCTAGCGGGAGTAGAGGCACCGGGGAGCTGTTTTTT. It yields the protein CASSVVASGSRGTGELFF.

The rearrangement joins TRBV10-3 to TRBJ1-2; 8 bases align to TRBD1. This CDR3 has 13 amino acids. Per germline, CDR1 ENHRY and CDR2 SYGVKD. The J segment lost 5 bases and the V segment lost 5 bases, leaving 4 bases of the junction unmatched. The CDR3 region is CAISTNRGYGYTF. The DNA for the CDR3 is TGTGCCATCAGTACGAACAGGGGGTATGGCTACACCTTC.

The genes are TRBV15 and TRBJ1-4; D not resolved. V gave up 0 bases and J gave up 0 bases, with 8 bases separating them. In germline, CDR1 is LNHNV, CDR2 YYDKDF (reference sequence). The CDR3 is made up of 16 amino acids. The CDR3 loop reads CATSRDPATTNEKLFF. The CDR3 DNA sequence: TGTGCCACCAGCAGAGATCCCGCGACAACTAATGAAAAACTGTTTTTT.

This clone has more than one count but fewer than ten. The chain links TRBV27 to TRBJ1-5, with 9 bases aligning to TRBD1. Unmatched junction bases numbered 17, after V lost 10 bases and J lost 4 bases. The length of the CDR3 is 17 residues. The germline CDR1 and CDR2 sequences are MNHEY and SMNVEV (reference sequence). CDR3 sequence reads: CATNFLGPDRGNQPQHF. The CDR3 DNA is TGTGCCACCAATTTCCTAGGCCCCGACAGGGGGAATCAGCCCCAGCATTTT.